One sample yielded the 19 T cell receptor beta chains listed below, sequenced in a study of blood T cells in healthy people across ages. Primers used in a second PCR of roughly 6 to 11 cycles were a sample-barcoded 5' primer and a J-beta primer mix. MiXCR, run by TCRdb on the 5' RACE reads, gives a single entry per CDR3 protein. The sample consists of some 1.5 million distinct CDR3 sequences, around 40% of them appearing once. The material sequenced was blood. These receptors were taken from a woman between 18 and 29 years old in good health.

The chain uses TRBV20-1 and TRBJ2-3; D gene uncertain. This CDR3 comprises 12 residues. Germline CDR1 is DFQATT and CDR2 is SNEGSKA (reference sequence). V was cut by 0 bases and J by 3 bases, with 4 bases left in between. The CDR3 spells CSAREPTDTQYF. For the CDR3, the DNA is TGCAGTGCTAGAGAACCGACAGATACGCAGTATTTT.

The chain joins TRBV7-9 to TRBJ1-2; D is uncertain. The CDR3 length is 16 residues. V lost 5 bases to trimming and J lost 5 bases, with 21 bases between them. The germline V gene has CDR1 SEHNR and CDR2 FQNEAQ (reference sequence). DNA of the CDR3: TGTGCCAGCAGCCCAGCGGTAACCGGGCTGGGGTATGGCTACACCTTC. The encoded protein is CASSPAVTGLGYGYTF.

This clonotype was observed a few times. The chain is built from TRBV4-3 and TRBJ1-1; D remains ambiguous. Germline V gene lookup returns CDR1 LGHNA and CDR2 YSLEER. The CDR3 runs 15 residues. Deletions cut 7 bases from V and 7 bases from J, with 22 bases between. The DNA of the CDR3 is TGCGCCAGCACCTCAGCGAGAGGAAGGAAAAGTGAAGCTTTCTTT. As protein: CASTSARGRKSEAFF.

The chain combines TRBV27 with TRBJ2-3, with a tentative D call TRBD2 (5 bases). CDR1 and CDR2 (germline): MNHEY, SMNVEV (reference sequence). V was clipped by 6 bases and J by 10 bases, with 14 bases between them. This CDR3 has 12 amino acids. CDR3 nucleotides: TGTGCCAGCAGCCCCGGACTGGTCGCGCAGTATTTT. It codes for CASSPGLVAQYF.

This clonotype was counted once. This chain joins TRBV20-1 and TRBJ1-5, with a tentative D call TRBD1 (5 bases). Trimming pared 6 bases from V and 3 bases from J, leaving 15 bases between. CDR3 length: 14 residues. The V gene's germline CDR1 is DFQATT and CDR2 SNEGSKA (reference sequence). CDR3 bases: TGCAGTGCCGAAATTGGGGGACTCAATCAGCCCCAGCATTTT. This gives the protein CSAEIGGLNQPQHF.

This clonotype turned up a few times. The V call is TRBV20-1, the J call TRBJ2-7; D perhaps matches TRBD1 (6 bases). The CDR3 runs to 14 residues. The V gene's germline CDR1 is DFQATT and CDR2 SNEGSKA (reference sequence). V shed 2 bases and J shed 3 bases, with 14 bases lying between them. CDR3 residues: CSARSPRTDYEQYF. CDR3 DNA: TGCAGTGCTAGATCCCCGAGGACAGACTACGAGCAGTACTTC.

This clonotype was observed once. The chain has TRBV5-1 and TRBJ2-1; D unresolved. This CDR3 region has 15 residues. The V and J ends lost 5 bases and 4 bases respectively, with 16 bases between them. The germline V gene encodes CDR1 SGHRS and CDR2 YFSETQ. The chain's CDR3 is CASSLTAGWYNEQFF. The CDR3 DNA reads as TGCGCCAGCAGTCTGACTGCTGGTTGGTACAATGAGCAGTTCTTC.

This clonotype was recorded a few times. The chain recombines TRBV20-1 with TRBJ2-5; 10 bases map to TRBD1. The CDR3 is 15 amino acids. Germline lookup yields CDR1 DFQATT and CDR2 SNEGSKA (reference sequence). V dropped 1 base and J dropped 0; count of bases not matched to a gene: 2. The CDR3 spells CSARGGTGDQETQYF. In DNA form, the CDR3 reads TGCAGTGCTAGAGGTGGGACAGGGGACCAAGAGACCCAGTACTTC.

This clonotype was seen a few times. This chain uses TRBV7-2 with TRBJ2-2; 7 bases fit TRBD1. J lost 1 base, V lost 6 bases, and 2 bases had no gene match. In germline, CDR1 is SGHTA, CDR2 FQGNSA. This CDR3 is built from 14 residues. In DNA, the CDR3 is TGTGCCAGCAGGGGGGACAGGAACACCGGGGAGCTGTTTTTT. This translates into CASRGDRNTGELFF.

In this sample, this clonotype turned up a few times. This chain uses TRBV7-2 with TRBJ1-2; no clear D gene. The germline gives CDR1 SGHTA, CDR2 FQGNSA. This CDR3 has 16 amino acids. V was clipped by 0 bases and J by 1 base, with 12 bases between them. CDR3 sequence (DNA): TGTGCCAGCAGCTTAGCGCCGGAGAGGATTAACTATGGCTACACCTTC. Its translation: CASSLAPERINYGYTF.

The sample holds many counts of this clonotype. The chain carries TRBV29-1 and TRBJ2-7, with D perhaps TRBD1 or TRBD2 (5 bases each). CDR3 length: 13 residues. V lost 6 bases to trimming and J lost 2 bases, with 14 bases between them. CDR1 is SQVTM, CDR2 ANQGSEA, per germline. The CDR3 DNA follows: TGCAGCGTAATCCGGGACGGACCCTACGAGCAGTACTTC. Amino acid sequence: CSVIRDGPYEQYF.

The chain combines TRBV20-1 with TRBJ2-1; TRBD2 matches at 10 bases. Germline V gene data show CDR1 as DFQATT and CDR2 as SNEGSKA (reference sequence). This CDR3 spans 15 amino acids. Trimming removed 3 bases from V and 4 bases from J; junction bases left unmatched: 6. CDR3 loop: CSARGPSGRYNEQFF. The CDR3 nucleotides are TGCAGTGCTAGGGGGCCTAGCGGGAGATACAATGAGCAGTTCTTC.

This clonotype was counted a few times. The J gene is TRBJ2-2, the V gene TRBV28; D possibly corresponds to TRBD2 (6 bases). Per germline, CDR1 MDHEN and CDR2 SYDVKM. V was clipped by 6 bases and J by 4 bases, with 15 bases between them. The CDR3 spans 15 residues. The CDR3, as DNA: TGTGCCAGCAGCTTGCGGGGCCGACGCACCGGGGAGCTGTTTTTT. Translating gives CASSLRGRRTGELFF.

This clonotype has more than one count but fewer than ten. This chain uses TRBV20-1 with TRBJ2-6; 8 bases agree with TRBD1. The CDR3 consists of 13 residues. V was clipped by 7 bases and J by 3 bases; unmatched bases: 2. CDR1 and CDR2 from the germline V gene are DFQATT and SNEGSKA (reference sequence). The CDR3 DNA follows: TGCAGTGGGACAGGGTTTGGGGCCAACGTCCTGACTTTC. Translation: CSGTGFGANVLTF.

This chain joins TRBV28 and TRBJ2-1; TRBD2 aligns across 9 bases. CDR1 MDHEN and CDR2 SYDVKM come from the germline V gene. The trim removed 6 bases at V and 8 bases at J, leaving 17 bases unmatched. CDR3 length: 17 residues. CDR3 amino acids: CASSQSFVAGGPYEQFF. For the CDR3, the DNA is TGTGCCAGCAGCCAGTCATTCGTTGCGGGAGGGCCCTATGAGCAGTTCTTC.

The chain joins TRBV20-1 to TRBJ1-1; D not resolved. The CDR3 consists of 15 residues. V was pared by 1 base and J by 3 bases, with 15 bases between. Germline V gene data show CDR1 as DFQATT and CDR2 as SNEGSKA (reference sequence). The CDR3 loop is CSARVAFAGDTEAFF. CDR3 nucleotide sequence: TGCAGTGCTAGAGTCGCGTTTGCGGGAGACACTGAAGCTTTCTTT.

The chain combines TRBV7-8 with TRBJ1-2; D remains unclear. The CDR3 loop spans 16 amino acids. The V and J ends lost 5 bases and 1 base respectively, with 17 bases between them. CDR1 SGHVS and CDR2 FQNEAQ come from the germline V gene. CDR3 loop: CASSPYQHLDNYGYTF. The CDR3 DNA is TGTGCCAGCAGCCCGTACCAGCATCTCGATAACTATGGCTACACCTTC.

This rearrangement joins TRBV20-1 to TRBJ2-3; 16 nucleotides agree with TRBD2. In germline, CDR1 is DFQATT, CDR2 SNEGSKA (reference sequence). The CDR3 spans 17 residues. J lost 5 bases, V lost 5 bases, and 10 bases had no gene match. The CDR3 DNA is TGCAGTGCTCTGGGACTAGCGGGGGGGAAGTTCGGAGATACGCAGTATTTT. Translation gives CSALGLAGGKFGDTQYF.

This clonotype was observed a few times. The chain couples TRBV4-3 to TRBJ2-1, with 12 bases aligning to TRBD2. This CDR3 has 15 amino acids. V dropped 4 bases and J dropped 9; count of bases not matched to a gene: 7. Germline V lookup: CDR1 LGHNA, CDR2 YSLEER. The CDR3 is CASSPLLAGGSEQFF. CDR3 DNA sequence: TGCGCCAGCAGCCCCCTGCTAGCGGGAGGGAGTGAGCAGTTCTTC.